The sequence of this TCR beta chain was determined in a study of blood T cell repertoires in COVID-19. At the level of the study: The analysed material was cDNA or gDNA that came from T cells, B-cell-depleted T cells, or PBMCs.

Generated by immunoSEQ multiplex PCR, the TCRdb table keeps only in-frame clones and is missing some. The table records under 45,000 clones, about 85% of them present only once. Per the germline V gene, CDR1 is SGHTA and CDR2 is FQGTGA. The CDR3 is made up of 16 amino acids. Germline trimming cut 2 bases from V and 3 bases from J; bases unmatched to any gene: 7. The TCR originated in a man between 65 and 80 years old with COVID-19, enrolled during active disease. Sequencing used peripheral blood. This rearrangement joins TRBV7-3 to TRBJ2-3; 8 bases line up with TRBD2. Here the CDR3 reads CASSLVGAGATDTQYF. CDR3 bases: TGTGCCAGCAGCTTAGTCGGAGCGGGGGCGACAGATACGCAGTATTTT.